A single sample is the source of the 26 T cell receptor beta chains below, sequenced in a study of cytomegalovirus exposure and HLA in healthy donors. Primers for the PCR totalled 60 Vbeta and 13 Jbeta. Profiling relied on immunoSEQ multiplex PCR, and the TCRdb table lists in-frame clones only, not all of them. The sample records about 170,000 clones, approximately 80% being singletons. The sample comprised PBMCs. These receptors were obtained from a woman aged 50 to 65 in good health and CMV-seropositive.

V usage is TRBV4-3 and J usage is TRBJ1-4; D is undetermined. The V end was cut by 1 base, the J end by 8 bases, with 11 bases between. Looked up from germline, CDR1 is LGHNA and CDR2 is YSLEER. The CDR3 has 14 amino acids. The CDR3 here is CASSQGAGLEKLFF. Written as DNA, the CDR3 is TGCGCCAGCAGCCAAGGAGCCGGGTTGGAAAAACTGTTTTTT.

This clone appeared a few times. This rearrangement joins TRBV9 to TRBJ2-1, with 9 bases fitting TRBD2. V gave up 0 bases and J gave up 7 bases; unmatched junction bases: 5. CDR1 SGDLS and CDR2 YYNGEE come from the germline V gene. This CDR3 spans 15 amino acids. CDR3 amino acids: CASSVELAGRNEQFF. The CDR3, as DNA: TGTGCCAGCAGCGTAGAGCTAGCGGGGAGGAATGAGCAGTTCTTC.

The chain is built from TRBV28 and TRBJ1-5; 10 nucleotides align to TRBD1. Germline V gene sequence: CDR1 MDHEN, CDR2 SYDVKM. This CDR3 comprises 16 residues. V lost 2 bases, J lost 9 bases, and 10 bases stayed unmatched. CDR3 sequence (DNA): TGTGCCAGCAGTTTACATGCCGGGACAGGGGAAACGCCCCAGCATTTT. Translation gives CASSLHAGTGETPQHF.

This clone was picked up a small number of times. This sequence joins TRBV19 and TRBJ2-2; 9 bases are shared with TRBD2. Trimming cost V 7 bases and J 1 base; bases outside gene matches: 4. The CDR3 runs 15 residues. The germline V gene encodes CDR1 LNHDA and CDR2 SQIVND (reference sequence). Written as DNA, the CDR3 is TGTGCCAGTACCGCGGGGGGGTTGAACACCGGGGAGCTGTTTTTT. It translates to CASTAGGLNTGELFF.

This clone has only a few counts. The genes are TRBV4-3 and TRBJ1-4; unclear D gene. The CDR3 totals 13 residues. Deletions cut 5 bases from V and 13 bases from J, with 17 bases between. Germline V gives CDR1 LGHNA, CDR2 YSLEER. This CDR3 is CASSLQSDMLLFF. In DNA form, the CDR3 reads TGCGCCAGCAGCTTACAGTCGGATATGTTACTGTTTTTT.

The chain combines TRBV9 with TRBJ2-5; 10 nucleotides line up with TRBD2. The CDR3 covers 16 residues. Losses at the gene ends were 0 bases for V and 4 bases for J; bases not matched to a gene: 6. CDR1 SGDLS and CDR2 YYNGEE come from the germline V gene. The CDR3 DNA follows: TGTGCCAGCAGCGTAGAGCCCGGACTAGCGGTAGAGACCCAGTACTTC. It yields the protein CASSVEPGLAVETQYF.

This clone was observed once. This rearrangement joins TRBV7-9 to TRBJ2-3, with TRBD1 matching 10 bases. The end of the DNA is better explained by TRBJ1-5, so the J call may be wrong. This CDR3 region has 16 residues. Germline lookup yields CDR1 SEHNR and CDR2 FQNEAQ (reference sequence). The chain's CDR3 is CASSLGGTGVGDTQHF. In DNA, the CDR3 is TGTGCCAGCAGCCTAGGAGGGACAGGGGTAGGGGATACGCAGCATTTT.

There are a few counts of this clone. The V call is TRBV5-4, the J call TRBJ2-3; 8 bases match TRBD1. J lost 5 bases, V lost 2 bases, and 7 bases had no gene match. CDR3 length: 15 amino acids. The germline V gene encodes CDR1 SGHNT and CDR2 YYREEE (reference sequence). DNA of the CDR3: TGTGCCAGCAGCTTAGCAGGGGGCACGAGAGATACGCAGTATTTT. This gives the protein CASSLAGGTRDTQYF.

The chain couples TRBV15 to TRBJ2-7; 8 nucleotides agree with TRBD2. Trimming cost V 0 bases and J 7 bases; bases outside gene matches: 5. CDR1 is LNHNV and CDR2 is YYDKDF in the germline V gene (reference sequence). The CDR3 runs to 14 residues. The CDR3 nucleotides are TGTGCCACCAGCAGAGATCGTCGGGGGGGAGAGCAGTACTTC. This gives the protein CATSRDRRGGEQYF.

The V and J genes are TRBV7-6 and TRBJ1-3; D remains unclear. The CDR3 contains 14 residues. V lost 5 bases to trimming and J lost 0 bases, with 8 bases between them. Germline loops: CDR1 SGHVS, CDR2 FNYEAQ. The CDR3 DNA is TGTGCCAGCAGCCACGAGCCCTCTGGAAACACCATATATTTT. Protein sequence: CASSHEPSGNTIYF.

DNA of the CDR3: TGTGCCAGCAGTACACGGGGGATTACCTATGGCTACACCTTC. Translating it yields CASSTRGITYGYTF. The chain uses TRBV6-5 and TRBJ1-2, with TRBD1 as a possible D gene (5 bases). Per the germline V gene, CDR1 is MNHEY and CDR2 is SVGAGI. CDR3 length: 14 residues. Trimming left V 5 bases short and J 4 bases short, with 14 bases between.

This clone was seen only once. V and J are TRBV27 and TRBJ1-5; D not certain. V lost 2 bases to trimming and J lost 6 bases, with 14 bases between them. This CDR3 spans 15 amino acids. Looked up from germline, CDR1 is MNHEY and CDR2 is SMNVEV (reference sequence). CDR3 sequence: CASSLSSGKGQPQHF. For the CDR3, the DNA is TGTGCCAGCAGTTTAAGTTCGGGGAAGGGTCAGCCCCAGCATTTT.

J is TRBJ2-1 and V is TRBV4-2, with D possibly being TRBD2 (5 bases). There are 17 residues in the CDR3. Germline-derived CDR1 and CDR2 are LGHNA and YNFKEQ. V lost 4 bases to trimming and J lost 0 bases, with 16 bases between them. The CDR3 nucleotides read TGTGCCAGCAGCCCCTCCGCCGGCGGAGGCTCCTACAATGAGCAGTTCTTC. Translated: CASSPSAGGGSYNEQFF.

This chain uses TRBV4-3 with TRBJ2-5, with 7 bases that match TRBD2. The CDR3 is 15 residues long. Germline CDR1 and CDR2: LGHNA and YSLEER. V dropped 2 bases and J dropped 2; count of bases not matched to a gene: 5. The CDR3 reads CASSQTRGSQETQYF. The CDR3 bases are TGCGCCAGCAGCCAAACGCGGGGGTCTCAAGAGACCCAGTACTTC.

The gene calls are TRBV7-9 and TRBJ1-5; no firm D call. In germline, CDR1 is SEHNR, CDR2 FQNEAQ (reference sequence). The CDR3 is 17 amino acids. The V gene lost 0 bases and the J gene lost 0 bases, with 12 bases spanning the gap. The DNA of the CDR3 is TGTGCCAGCAGCTTAGCGTGGGGAGAACATAGCAATCAGCCCCAGCATTTT. It is translated as CASSLAWGEHSNQPQHF.

The chain couples TRBV10-2 to TRBJ1-1; no firm D call. The V gene's germline CDR1 is WSHSY and CDR2 SAAADI. V was cut by 8 bases and J by 1 base, with 14 bases left in between. CDR3 size: 14 residues. The CDR3, as DNA: TGCGCCAGCCGAGGTTGGGCGGGGAACACTGAAGCTTTCTTT. It translates to CASRGWAGNTEAFF.

This clone was observed a handful of times. This chain joins TRBV28 and TRBJ2-7; 7 bases fit TRBD1. V lost 6 bases and J lost 3; bases outside the gene matches: 8. Germline assignment: CDR1 MDHEN and CDR2 SYDVKM. This CDR3 has 14 residues. The CDR3 protein is CASSSPGQSYEQYF. The CDR3 DNA reads as TGTGCCAGCAGCTCGCCGGGACAGAGCTACGAGCAGTACTTC.

The rearrangement links TRBV5-1 to TRBJ1-1; 8 positions match TRBD1. Germline V lookup: CDR1 SGHRS, CDR2 YFSETQ. V gave up 0 bases and J gave up 1 base; unmatched junction bases: 2. This CDR3 spans 15 amino acids. The CDR3 sequence: CASSLGQGSNTEAFF. CDR3 coding DNA: TGCGCCAGCAGCTTGGGACAGGGGTCGAACACTGAAGCTTTCTTT.

The J gene is TRBJ1-5, the V gene TRBV10-3; 9 positions match TRBD1. The CDR3 has 15 amino acids. Germline V gene data show CDR1 as ENHRY and CDR2 as SYGVKD. V gave up 4 bases and J gave up 4 bases; unmatched junction bases: 5. CDR3 region: CAISGTGALNQPQHF. DNA for the CDR3: TGTGCCATCAGTGGGACAGGGGCCCTTAATCAGCCCCAGCATTTT.

This clone was observed a single time. This chain joins TRBV19 and TRBJ1-6; TRBD1 aligns across 9 bases. Germline V gene lookup returns CDR1 LNHDA and CDR2 SQIVND (reference sequence). Losses at the gene ends were 7 bases for V and 9 bases for J; bases not matched to a gene: 4. The CDR3 is 13 residues long. As DNA, the CDR3 is TGTGCCAGTAAGGGGACAGGGTTTTCACCCCTCCACTTT. The encoded protein is CASKGTGFSPLHF.

V is TRBV6-1 and J is TRBJ1-3; perhaps TRBD1 as D (6 bases). The CDR3 is 14 residues long. The germline V gene encodes CDR1 MNHNS and CDR2 SASEGT. Trimming pared 6 bases from V and 3 bases from J, leaving 12 bases between. CDR3 in DNA: TGTGCCAGCAGCTGGGACACGCTTGGAAACACCATATATTTT. Its translation: CASSWDTLGNTIYF.

CDR3 in amino acids: CAANDRVQDTQYF. In DNA form, the CDR3 reads TGTGCCGCAAACGACAGGGTCCAGGATACGCAGTATTTT. The rearrangement links TRBV19 to TRBJ2-3; 7 nucleotides agree with TRBD1. Germline CDR1 is LNHDA and CDR2 is SQIVND (reference sequence). The ends lost 11 bases at V and 6 bases at J; junction bases unmatched: 11. There are 13 residues in the CDR3.

The chain uses TRBV7-8 and TRBJ2-2; TRBD2 aligns across 8 bases. The germline V gene has CDR1 SGHVS and CDR2 FQNEAQ. V trimming: 4 bases; J trimming: 0 bases; junction bases outside the gene matches: 4. This CDR3 contains 16 residues. In DNA, the CDR3 is TGTGCCAGCAGCTCACTAGCGGCCGCGAACACCGGGGAGCTGTTTTTT. Its protein is CASSSLAAANTGELFF.

The rearrangement links TRBV4-1 to TRBJ1-6, with 12 bases fitting TRBD1. The germline V gene encodes CDR1 MGHRA and CDR2 YSYEKL. The trim removed 3 bases at V and 5 bases at J, leaving 14 bases unmatched. The CDR3 covers 20 residues. CDR3 DNA sequence: TGCGCCAGCAGCCATATCGGGACAGGGGGCTCGCCAATTAATAATTCACCCCTCCACTTT. Translation: CASSHIGTGGSPINNSPLHF.

The chain carries TRBV30 and TRBJ1-6; D may be TRBD1 (5 bases). The CDR3 runs 13 residues. Between the trimmed V and J ends, which lost 4 bases and 6 bases, there was a span of 10 bases. Looked up from germline, CDR1 is GTSNPN and CDR2 is SVGIG (reference sequence). This CDR3 reads CAWTGQGNSPLHF. The CDR3 region has the DNA TGTGCCTGGACCGGGCAGGGTAATTCACCCCTCCACTTT.

The gene calls are TRBV6-6 and TRBJ2-4; no firm D call. Germline loops: CDR1 MNHNY, CDR2 SVGAGI (reference sequence). V was shortened by 0 bases and J by 6 bases, with 9 bases between the two germline ends. The length of the CDR3 is 14 residues. The CDR3 reads CASSYSELGNIQYF. The CDR3, as DNA: TGTGCCAGCAGTTACTCGGAGTTGGGAAACATTCAGTACTTC.